These T cell receptor beta chains were read from a single sample in a study of Ad26.COV2.S vaccination and SARS-CoV-2 variants. The method was immunoSEQ multiplex PCR; TCRdb's version includes in-frame clones alone and lacks a portion of them. Of roughly 510,000 clones listed, around 85% are singletons. The sample here was peripheral blood, taken in a trial of Ad26.COV2.S vaccine versus placebo. Receptors were obtained from a person aged 18 to 59 who received the Ad26.COV2.S COVID-19 vaccine or a placebo. CDR3s include the opening cysteine and the closing phenylalanine or tryptophan. D genes are given only for firm matches. Clone size is stated in some rows and not others, as once, few, many or a class when expanded.

J gene: TRBJ2-3; clone size: .; V gene: TRBV7-6; D gene: TRBD2; CDR3 DNA: TGTGCCAGCAGCTTATACGGGAGGTCAGATACGCAGTATTTT; CDR3 protein: CASSLYGRSDTQYF
J gene: TRBJ2-2; clone size: .; V gene: TRBV24-1; D gene: .; CDR3 DNA: TGTGCCACCAGTGATATGAGGGGAAACACCGGGGAGCTGTTTTTT; CDR3 protein: CATSDMRGNTGELFF
J gene: TRBJ2-1; clone size: .; V gene: TRBV19; D gene: TRBD1; CDR3 DNA: TGTGCCAGTAGAGCCCAAAAGGGGGCTGGGTACAATGAGCAGTTCTTC; CDR3 protein: CASRAQKGAGYNEQFF
J gene: TRBJ2-7; clone size: .; V gene: TRBV7-8; D gene: .; CDR3 DNA: TGTGCCAGCGTTTATCCTGCACCCGGTTCGCAGCAGTACTTC; CDR3 protein: CASVYPAPGSQQYF
J gene: TRBJ2-7; clone size: .; V gene: TRBV15; D gene: .; CDR3 DNA: TGTGCCACCAGCAGAGATAGCGGCCCCTACGAGCAGTACTTC; CDR3 protein: CATSRDSGPYEQYF
J gene: TRBJ1-2; clone size: .; V gene: TRBV30; D gene: .; CDR3 DNA: TGTGCCTGGAGTAGGCAGAAGTATGGCTACACCTTC; CDR3 protein: CAWSRQKYGYTF
J gene: TRBJ2-3; clone size: .; V gene: TRBV6-5; D gene: .; CDR3 DNA: TGTGCCAGCAGGGATAGCGGAACAGATACGCAGTATTTT; CDR3 protein: CASRDSGTDTQYF
J gene: TRBJ1-6; clone size: .; V gene: TRBV5-1; D gene: TRBD1; CDR3 DNA: TGCGCCAGCAGCTCGGGACAGGGATTGCGGTCACCCCTCCACTTT; CDR3 protein: CASSSGQGLRSPLHF
J gene: TRBJ2-5; clone size: .; V gene: TRBV9; D gene: TRBD2; CDR3 DNA: TGTGCCAGCTCAAAGGCCCCCGGGACTAGAGGAGAGACCCAGTACTTC; CDR3 protein: CASSKAPGTRGETQYF
J gene: TRBJ1-5; clone size: .; V gene: TRBV2; D gene: TRBD1; CDR3 DNA: TGTGCCAGCAGGGAAACACCGGGACAGGTCAATCAGCCCCAGCATTTT; CDR3 protein: CASRETPGQVNQPQHF
J gene: TRBJ2-1; clone size: few; V gene: TRBV7-7; D gene: TRBD2; CDR3 DNA: TGTGCTAGCAGCCAAGAGACTAGCGGGGTGGGTGAGCAGTTCTTC; CDR3 protein: CASSQETSGVGEQFF
J gene: TRBJ2-7; clone size: few; V gene: TRBV5-4; D gene: .; CDR3 DNA: TGTGCCAGCAGCTCCCTGGGGCTTTCCTACGAGCAGTACTTC; CDR3 protein: CASSSLGLSYEQYF
J gene: TRBJ2-2; clone size: .; V gene: TRBV28; D gene: TRBD1; CDR3 DNA: TGTGCCAGCAACGGGCCAGGGGGCCGGTACACCGGGGAGCTGTTTTTT; CDR3 protein: CASNGPGGRYTGELFF
J gene: TRBJ2-3; clone size: .; V gene: TRBV7-3; D gene: .; CDR3 DNA: TGTGCCAGCAGCTTGGATTCTCGGGGGAGCAGCACAGATACGCAGTATTTT; CDR3 protein: CASSLDSRGSSTDTQYF
J gene: TRBJ1-1; clone size: .; V gene: TRBV7-2; D gene: .; CDR3 DNA: TGTGCCAGCAGCGTGGACGGCCGCAGCGTAGAAGCTTTCTTT; CDR3 protein: CASSVDGRSVEAFF
J gene: TRBJ2-5; clone size: .; V gene: TRBV9; D gene: .; CDR3 DNA: TGTGCCAGCAGCGTAGCTTGGGCAGGCACAGAGACCCAGTACTTC; CDR3 protein: CASSVAWAGTETQYF
J gene: TRBJ2-3; clone size: .; V gene: TRBV4-3; D gene: TRBD2; CDR3 DNA: TGCGCCAGCAGCCAGGAAGCGGGAGGGGGTCGGGCAGATACGCAGTATTTT; CDR3 protein: CASSQEAGGGRADTQYF
J gene: TRBJ1-1; clone size: .; V gene: TRBV25-1; D gene: TRBD1; CDR3 DNA: TGTGCCAGCAGTGGACAGGGGTGGGAGAACACTGAAGCTTTCTTT; CDR3 protein: CASSGQGWENTEAFF
J gene: TRBJ2-7; clone size: .; V gene: TRBV29-1; D gene: .; CDR3 DNA: TGCAGCGTTTCGGCGGCCGCCCCGGGGGAGCAGTACTTC; CDR3 protein: CSVSAAAPGEQYF
J gene: TRBJ2-2; clone size: few; V gene: TRBV3-1/TRBV3-2; D gene: .; CDR3 DNA: TGTGCCAGCAGCCAAGTCTGGCTAGCCGGGGAGCTGTTTTTT; CDR3 protein: CASSQVWLAGELFF
J gene: TRBJ1-1; clone size: few; V gene: TRBV19; D gene: .; CDR3 DNA: TGTGCCAGTAGTTCCCAGACAACGTTAAACACTGAAGCTTTCTTT; CDR3 protein: CASSSQTTLNTEAFF
J gene: TRBJ1-2; clone size: few; V gene: TRBV12-3/TRBV12-4; D gene: .; CDR3 DNA: TGTGCCAGCAGCGGGACATCCTATGGCTACACCTTC; CDR3 protein: CASSGTSYGYTF
J gene: TRBJ1-4; clone size: many; V gene: TRBV6-2/TRBV6-3; D gene: .; CDR3 DNA: TGTGCCAGCAGTTACGCTAATACGGGCAATGAAAAACTGTTTTTT; CDR3 protein: CASSYANTGNEKLFF
J gene: TRBJ2-1; clone size: .; V gene: TRBV7-2; D gene: .; CDR3 DNA: TGTGCCAGCAGCTTAGTACTAGATAGGGATGAGCAGTTCTTC; CDR3 protein: CASSLVLDRDEQFF
J gene: TRBJ1-2; clone size: few; V gene: TRBV7-8; D gene: .; CDR3 DNA: TGTGCCAGCAGCTTTTTGGGGATGGGGTATGGCTACACCTTC; CDR3 protein: CASSFLGMGYGYTF
J gene: TRBJ1-3; clone size: once; V gene: TRBV18; D gene: .; CDR3 DNA: TGTGCCAGCTCACCTGGGGCTTTTGGAAACACCATATATTTT; CDR3 protein: CASSPGAFGNTIYF
J gene: TRBJ2-3; clone size: .; V gene: TRBV5-1; D gene: TRBD2; CDR3 DNA: TGCGCCAGCGGCCCCAGCGGGAGGGCCCAAGATACGCAGTATTTT; CDR3 protein: CASGPSGRAQDTQYF
J gene: TRBJ1-1; clone size: few; V gene: TRBV19; D gene: .; CDR3 DNA: TGTGCCAGTAGTTCAGCAGGGAGAGGCACTGAAGCTTTCTTT; CDR3 protein: CASSSAGRGTEAFF
J gene: TRBJ2-1; clone size: .; V gene: TRBV29-1; D gene: TRBD1; CDR3 DNA: TGCAGCGTTGGGGACAGAGTCAATGAGCAGTTCTTC; CDR3 protein: CSVGDRVNEQFF
J gene: TRBJ2-2; clone size: .; V gene: TRBV9; D gene: TRBD1; CDR3 DNA: TGTGCCAGCAGCGTAGACCCCACAGGGGTAGTGGCCGGGGAGCTGTTTTTT; CDR3 protein: CASSVDPTGVVAGELFF
J gene: TRBJ1-1; clone size: .; V gene: TRBV20-1; D gene: .; CDR3 DNA: TGCAGTGCTAGCATTGATATGGCTTTCTTT; CDR3 protein: CSASIDMAFF
J gene: TRBJ2-1; clone size: .; V gene: TRBV11-3; D gene: TRBD2; CDR3 DNA: TGTGCCAGCAGTACTAGCGGGGGTTTCGATGAGCAGTTCTTC; CDR3 protein: CASSTSGGFDEQFF
J gene: TRBJ1-1; clone size: .; V gene: TRBV12-3/TRBV12-4; D gene: .; CDR3 DNA: TGTGCCAGCAGGGAACAGGTGAACACTGAAGCTTTCTTT; CDR3 protein: CASREQVNTEAFF
J gene: TRBJ1-2; clone size: .; V gene: TRBV2; D gene: .; CDR3 DNA: TGTGCCGGGATCTCCTGGGACGGCCTCCGGGGCTACACCTTC; CDR3 protein: CAGISWDGLRGYTF
J gene: TRBJ2-3; clone size: .; V gene: TRBV9; D gene: .; CDR3 DNA: TGTGCCAGCAGCCCTCACACAGATACGCAGTATTTT; CDR3 protein: CASSPHTDTQYF
J gene: TRBJ1-2; clone size: .; V gene: TRBV27; D gene: TRBD1; CDR3 DNA: TGTGCCAGCAGTTCCGGAACAGGGGGCGTCTATGGCTACACCTTC; CDR3 protein: CASSSGTGGVYGYTF
J gene: TRBJ2-2; clone size: once; V gene: TRBV30; D gene: .; CDR3 DNA: TGTGCCTGGAGTAAGGACGGGGAGCTGTTTTTT; CDR3 protein: CAWSKDGELFF
J gene: TRBJ1-2; clone size: .; V gene: TRBV6-5; D gene: .; CDR3 DNA: TGTGCCAGCAGTACCATGCAGGGTGGCTACACCTTC; CDR3 protein: CASSTMQGGYTF
J gene: TRBJ2-7; clone size: once; V gene: TRBV4-2; D gene: .; CDR3 DNA: TGTGCCAGCAGCCAAGTGGGGGGGCGCGGGAACGAGCAGTACTTC; CDR3 protein: CASSQVGGRGNEQYF
J gene: TRBJ2-2; clone size: .; V gene: TRBV5-1; D gene: TRBD1; CDR3 DNA: TGCGCCAGCAGCACTTACAGGGGGCACGACGGGGAGCTGTTTTTT; CDR3 protein: CASSTYRGHDGELFF
J gene: TRBJ2-7; clone size: .; V gene: TRBV28; D gene: .; CDR3 DNA: TGTGCCAGCAGTTTAATCACTAGCTCCTACGAGCAGTACTTC; CDR3 protein: CASSLITSSYEQYF
J gene: TRBJ2-7; clone size: .; V gene: TRBV29-1; D gene: TRBD1; CDR3 DNA: TGCAGCGTCAGTAGGACAGGGGAGACCTACGAGCAGTACTTC; CDR3 protein: CSVSRTGETYEQYF
J gene: TRBJ2-3; clone size: .; V gene: TRBV18; D gene: TRBD1; CDR3 DNA: TGTGCCAGCTCGACAGGGGGCACAGATACGCAGTATTTT; CDR3 protein: CASSTGGTDTQYF
J gene: TRBJ2-7; clone size: .; V gene: TRBV5-6; D gene: TRBD1; CDR3 DNA: TGTGCCAGCAGCTTCAAGGGGGCCACCTTCTCCTACGAGCAGTACTTC; CDR3 protein: CASSFKGATFSYEQYF
J gene: TRBJ2-7; clone size: .; V gene: TRBV5-1; D gene: TRBD1; CDR3 DNA: TGCGCCAGCAGCACCCTTGGGGGACAGGGAACCTACGAGCAGTACTTC; CDR3 protein: CASSTLGGQGTYEQYF
J gene: TRBJ2-7; clone size: .; V gene: TRBV9; D gene: TRBD1; CDR3 DNA: TGTGCCAGCAGCCAGGGACAGGGGTCCTACGAGCAGTACTTC; CDR3 protein: CASSQGQGSYEQYF
J gene: TRBJ2-7; clone size: few; V gene: TRBV15; D gene: TRBD1; CDR3 DNA: TGTGCCACCAGCAGGATGGACAGGGATGCCTACGAGCAGTACTTC; CDR3 protein: CATSRMDRDAYEQYF
J gene: TRBJ2-7; clone size: .; V gene: TRBV30; D gene: TRBD2; CDR3 DNA: TGTGCCTGGAGTGCGGGGGGGGAACAGTACTTC; CDR3 protein: CAWSAGGEQYF